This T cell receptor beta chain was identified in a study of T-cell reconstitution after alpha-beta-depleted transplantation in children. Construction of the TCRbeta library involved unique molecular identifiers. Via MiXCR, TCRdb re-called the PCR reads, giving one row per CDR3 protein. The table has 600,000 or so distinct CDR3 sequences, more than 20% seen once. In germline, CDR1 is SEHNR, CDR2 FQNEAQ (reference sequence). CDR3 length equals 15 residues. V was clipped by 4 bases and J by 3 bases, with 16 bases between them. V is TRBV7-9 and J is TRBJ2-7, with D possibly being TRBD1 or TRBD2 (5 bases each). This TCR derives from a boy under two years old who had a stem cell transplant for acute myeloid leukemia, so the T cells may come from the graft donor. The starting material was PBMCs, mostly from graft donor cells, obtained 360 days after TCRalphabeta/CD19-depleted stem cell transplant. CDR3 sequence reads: CASSSYRDHLYEQYF. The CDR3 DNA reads TGTGCCAGCAGCTCGTACCGGGACCATCTCTACGAGCAGTACTTC.